A selection of T cell receptor beta chains follows, all from one sample in a study of cytomegalovirus exposure and HLA in healthy donors. Profiling relied on immunoSEQ multiplex PCR, and the TCRdb table lists in-frame clones only, not all of them. The table has 150,000 to 200,000 clones, roughly 85% seen once. Sequenced material: PBMCs. These receptor sequences come from a woman aged 40 to 50 in good health and CMV-seronegative. The CDR3 runs from the conserved cysteine through the conserved F or W. D genes are given only for firm matches. Rows give clone size only sometimes, using once, few, many, or a class for an expanded clone.

CDR3 DNA	CDR3 protein	clone size	D gene	J gene	V gene
TGTGCCAGCAGCGTAGGGACAGGGATGAACACTGAAGCTTTCTTT	CASSVGTGMNTEAFF	-	TRBD1	TRBJ1-1	TRBV9
TGCGCCAGCAGTGCCCCCCCCCTAGCGGGAGGTTCTCAAAGCCCTTTCTCTGGGGCCAACGTCCTGACTTTC	CASSAPPLAGGSQSPFSGANVLTF	-	TRBD2	TRBJ2-6	TRBV10-1
TGTGCCAGCAGCATGGGACAGGGGATATCTGGAAACACCATATATTTT	CASSMGQGISGNTIYF	-	TRBD1	TRBJ1-3	TRBV9
TGTGCCAGTAGTGTTTCAGGGTCTTCCTACGAGCAGTACTTC	CASSVSGSSYEQYF	few	-	TRBJ2-7	TRBV19
TGTGCCAGCAGCCTCGGGACTAGCGGGGGGGTAGATACGCAGTATTTT	CASSLGTSGGVDTQYF	-	TRBD2	TRBJ2-3	TRBV7-9
TGTGCCAGCAGCTCCGGTTCCTACGAGCAGTACTTC	CASSSGSYEQYF	-	-	TRBJ2-7	TRBV11-3
TGTGCCAGCAGCTTGGTTAGCGTTAACACCGGGGAGCTGTTTTTT	CASSLVSVNTGELFF	-	-	TRBJ2-2	TRBV5-4
TGCGCCAGCAGCTTGAATATCCAGGGAAACACCTACGAGCAGTACTTC	CASSLNIQGNTYEQYF	-	-	TRBJ2-7	TRBV5-1
TGTGCCGCGCGGGCTAGCGGGGTCACCGGGGAGCTGTTTTTT	CAARASGVTGELFF	-	TRBD2	TRBJ2-2	TRBV6-6
TGTGCCAGCAGCCGCGACAGTAGCAATCAGCCCCAGCATTTT	CASSRDSSNQPQHF	-	-	TRBJ1-5	TRBV7-2
TGTGCCAGCAGCCAACCTTCGTACCAAGAGACCCAGTACTTC	CASSQPSYQETQYF	once	-	TRBJ2-5	TRBV4-2
TGTGCCAGCAGTGAAGGTCAGGGAAGTGGAGAGACCCAGTACTTC	CASSEGQGSGETQYF	once	-	TRBJ2-5	TRBV6-1
TGTGCCAGCAGCGTAGGGGGAGTGGCGGAAAAACTGTTTTTT	CASSVGGVAEKLFF	-	-	TRBJ1-4	TRBV9
TGTGCCACGCTTGGGGAGGCCTATGGCTACACCTTC	CATLGEAYGYTF	-	-	TRBJ1-2	TRBV19
TGCGCCAGGCCAGCGCGGGGCTCTTCGGGAGGTTACGAGCAGTACTTC	CARPARGSSGGYEQYF	-	TRBD2	TRBJ2-7	TRBV5-1
TGTGCCAGCAGCCAGGTTAGGAATGTGGGGAGCGAGCAGTACTTC	CASSQVRNVGSEQYF	-	-	TRBJ2-7	TRBV4-2
TGTGCCAGCAGTTTGGGGACTAGCGGGGACAATGAGCAGTTCTTC	CASSLGTSGDNEQFF	-	TRBD2	TRBJ2-1	TRBV27
TGTGCCAGTAGTCTCCCAGGACAGGGAGCTAACTATGGCTACACCTTC	CASSLPGQGANYGYTF	-	TRBD1	TRBJ1-2	TRBV19
TGTGCCAGCTCACCTACCGCCGGGACAGGAAAATCACCCCTCCACTTT	CASSPTAGTGKSPLHF	-	TRBD1	TRBJ1-6	TRBV18
TGTGCCAGTAGTATAGCATCTGGAAACACCATATATTTT	CASSIASGNTIYF	-	-	TRBJ1-3	TRBV19
TGTGCCACCAGCAGGGGCAACCAAGAGACCCAGTACTTC	CATSRGNQETQYF	-	-	TRBJ2-5	TRBV15
TGTGCCAGCAGCTTATTAGCGGGGCGTGAGCAGTTCTTC	CASSLLAGREQFF	-	TRBD2	TRBJ2-1	TRBV11-1
TGTGCCAGCAGGCCGACAGGCATGAACACTGAAGCTTTCTTT	CASRPTGMNTEAFF	-	-	TRBJ1-1	TRBV7-9
TGTGCCAGCAGGCAACAGGTTACCTCCTACGAGCAGTACTTC	CASRQQVTSYEQYF	-	-	TRBJ2-7	TRBV2
TGCGCCAGCAGCCCAGGGGTGGAAGCTTTCTTT	CASSPGVEAFF	-	-	TRBJ1-1	TRBV5-1
TGTGCCAGCAGGCCGACCGGGACAGGGGGCGAGCAGTACTTC	CASRPTGTGGEQYF	few	TRBD1	TRBJ2-7	TRBV28
TGTGCCAGCAGCTTCTTCGACAGGGTAACCACCGGGGAGCTGTTTTTT	CASSFFDRVTTGELFF	once	TRBD1	TRBJ2-2	TRBV9
TGTGCCAGCAGTGAAATGGCCCGGGGGGCGCGGGAGACCCAGTACTTC	CASSEMARGARETQYF	-	-	TRBJ2-5	TRBV6-1
TGCGCCAGCAGCTTAAACAGACGTTTGAATGAAAAACTGTTTTTT	CASSLNRRLNEKLFF	few	-	TRBJ1-4	TRBV5-1
TGTGCCTGGAGTCCCTTAACAGGGAACTATGGCTACACCTTC	CAWSPLTGNYGYTF	-	-	TRBJ1-2	TRBV30
TGTGCCAGCAGCCCCGGACAGGTCCACTGTGGCTACACCTTC	CASSPGQVHCGYTF	once	TRBD1	TRBJ1-2	TRBV9
TGTGCCAGCAGCCTTAGGACAGGGAAGGTTGAAGCTTTCTTT	CASSLRTGKVEAFF	-	TRBD1	TRBJ1-1	TRBV6-5
TGTGCCAGCGGCTCCGGACAGTTATTGAACACTGAAGCTTTCTTT	CASGSGQLLNTEAFF	-	-	TRBJ1-1	TRBV7-3
TGTGCCAGCAGTTTAGGCCCCACATGGAGCACAGATACGCAGTATTTT	CASSLGPTWSTDTQYF	-	-	TRBJ2-3	TRBV28
TGTGCCAGCAGAGGACTAGCGGGAGGGCCAAATGAGCAGTTCTTC	CASRGLAGGPNEQFF	-	TRBD2	TRBJ2-1	TRBV2